This T cell receptor beta chain originates from a study of OX40 agonist ivuxolimab in advanced cancers. Study details: Those enrolled were approximately 78% male, with a mean age of around 55 years and ages from roughly 23 to 80. Prior therapy, whether anti-PD-1, anti-PD-L1 or anti-CTLA-4, was allowed, and approximately 37% had some. A partial response was reached by three patients: one with hepatocellular carcinoma and two with cutaneous melanoma. Study observations and caveats: In a subset of nonresponders, normalized T-cell clonal expansion was also low.

The method was immunoSEQ multiplex PCR; TCRdb's version includes in-frame clones alone and lacks a portion of them. The top ten hold about 32% of the sample, which has some 10,000 clones, over 70% seen once. The CDR3 contains 14 residues. Germline V lookup: CDR1 MGHRA, CDR2 YSYEKL. The germline V and J ends were trimmed by 8 bases and 1 base, with 12 bases remaining between them. This clone has only one observation. As yet, its antigen is unknown. The sequenced sample was CD4+ or CD8+ T cells sorted from blood, obtained in a trial of the OX40 agonist ivuxolimab. The chain couples TRBV4-1 to TRBJ2-1; D is possibly TRBD1 (6 bases). The sequence derives from an adult with an advanced solid tumor such as melanoma, head and neck, liver or kidney cancer. The CDR3 bases are TGCGCCAGCCGCCGGACAGTATCCTACAATGAGCAGTTCTTC. Translated: CASRRTVSYNEQFF.